This TCR beta chain appears in the sequencing data of a study of blood T cell repertoires in COVID-19. The CDR3 contains 15 residues. Trimming stripped 5 bases from V and 7 bases from J, with 20 bases between. Looked up from germline, CDR1 is SEHNR and CDR2 is FQNEAQ (reference sequence). Sequenced by immunoSEQ multiplex PCR; TCRdb stores in-frame clones only, minus some. The sample records tens of thousands of clones, approximately 92% being singletons. Sequencing input: peripheral blood. The genes are TRBV7-9 and TRBJ2-5; tentative D call: TRBD2 (6 bases). The TCR comes from a man aged 60-69 years with acute or convalescent COVID-19. The CDR3 reads CASSPNTGASGTQYF. CDR3 bases: TGTGCCAGCAGCCCAAACACGGGAGCGTCGGGGACCCAGTACTTC.